What follows are 5 T cell receptor beta chains derived from one specimen sequenced in a study of cytomegalovirus exposure and HLA in healthy donors. Clones were sequenced by immunoSEQ multiplex PCR, and TCRdb holds only the in-frame ones, with some missing. This sample has roughly 90,000 clones, with about 94% found just once. The specimen sequenced was PBMCs. These receptors originate from a woman between 25 and 40 years old in good health and CMV-seropositive.

The table lists this clone with a count of one. The rearrangement links TRBV19 to TRBJ2-7, with D unclear. The germline V and J ends were trimmed by 1 base and 0 bases, with 13 bases remaining between them. This CDR3 has 16 residues. The V gene's germline CDR1 is LNHDA and CDR2 SQIVND (reference sequence). DNA of the CDR3: TGTGCCAGTAGTATAGTTGTGACTGTTACCTCCTACGAGCAGTACTTC. It translates to CASSIVVTVTSYEQYF.

CDR3 DNA: TGTGCCAGCAGTTTATCAACAGGCCCTTACGAGCAGTACTTC. It translates to CASSLSTGPYEQYF. The chain has TRBV27 and TRBJ2-7, with D possibly matching TRBD1 (5 bases). V dropped 0 bases and J dropped 4 bases, with 10 bases sitting between them. The germline V gene encodes CDR1 MNHEY and CDR2 SMNVEV (reference sequence). This CDR3 is built from 14 residues.

V and J are TRBV28 and TRBJ1-2, with 9 bases aligning to TRBD1. Germline V gene lookup returns CDR1 MDHEN and CDR2 SYDVKM. After removal of 3 bases from V and 8 bases from J, the junction contained 7 bases not matched to a gene. CDR3 length: 14 amino acids. The CDR3: CASSFGDRGLGYTF. CDR3 in DNA: TGTGCCAGCAGTTTCGGCGACAGGGGGTTAGGCTACACCTTC.

This clone was recorded once. V gene TRBV10-3 combines with J gene TRBJ1-5; 8 positions match TRBD1. The germline V gene has CDR1 ENHRY and CDR2 SYGVKD. The CDR3 extends over 17 amino acids. J was trimmed by 5 bases and V by 3 bases; bases with no gene match: 12. In DNA, the CDR3 is TGTGCCATCAGTGATTCGGGACAGGAAAAAGGTTATCAGCCCCAGCATTTT. Translated, it gives CAISDSGQEKGYQPQHF.

The chain couples TRBV4-1 to TRBJ2-1, with a possible D match to TRBD2 (6 bases). Germline V lookup: CDR1 MGHRA, CDR2 YSYEKL. This CDR3 is built from 16 residues. Trimming removed 2 bases from V and 1 base from J, with 12 bases in between. As DNA, the CDR3 is TGCGCCAGCAGCCAACAAGCGGGCACTTCCTACAATGAGCAGTTCTTC. It encodes CASSQQAGTSYNEQFF.